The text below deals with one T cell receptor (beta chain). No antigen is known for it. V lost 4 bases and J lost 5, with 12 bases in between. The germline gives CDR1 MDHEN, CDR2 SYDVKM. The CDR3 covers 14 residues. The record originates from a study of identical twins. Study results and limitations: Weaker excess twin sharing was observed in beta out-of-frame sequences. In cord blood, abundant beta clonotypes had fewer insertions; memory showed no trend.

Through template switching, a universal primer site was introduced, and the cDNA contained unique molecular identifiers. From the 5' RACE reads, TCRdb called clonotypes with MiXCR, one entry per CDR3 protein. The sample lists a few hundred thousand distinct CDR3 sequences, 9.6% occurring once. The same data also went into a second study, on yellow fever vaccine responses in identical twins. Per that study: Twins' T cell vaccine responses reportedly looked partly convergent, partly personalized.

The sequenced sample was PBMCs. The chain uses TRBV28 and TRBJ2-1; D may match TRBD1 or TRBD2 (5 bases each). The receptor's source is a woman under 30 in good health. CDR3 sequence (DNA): TGTGCCAGCAGTTGGCCCGGGGCAAACAATGAGCAGTTCTTC. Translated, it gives CASSWPGANNEQFF.